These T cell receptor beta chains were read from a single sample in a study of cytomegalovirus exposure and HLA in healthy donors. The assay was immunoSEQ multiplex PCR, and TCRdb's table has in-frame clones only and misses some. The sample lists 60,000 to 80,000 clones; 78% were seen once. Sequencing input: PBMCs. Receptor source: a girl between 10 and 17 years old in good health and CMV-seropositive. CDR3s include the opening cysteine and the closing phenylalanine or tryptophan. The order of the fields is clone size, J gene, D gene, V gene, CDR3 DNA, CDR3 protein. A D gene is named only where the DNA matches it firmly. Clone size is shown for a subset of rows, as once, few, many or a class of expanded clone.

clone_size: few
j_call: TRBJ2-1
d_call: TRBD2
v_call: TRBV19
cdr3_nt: TGTGCCAGTCATGGGGGAGGGGACTACAATGAGCAGTTCTTC
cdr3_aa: CASHGGGDYNEQFF

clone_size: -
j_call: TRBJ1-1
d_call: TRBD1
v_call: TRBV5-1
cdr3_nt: TGCGCCAGCGGAGACAGGGGGCGAGGCACTGAAGCTTTCTTT
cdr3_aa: CASGDRGRGTEAFF

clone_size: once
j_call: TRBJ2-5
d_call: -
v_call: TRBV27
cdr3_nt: TGTGCCAGCAGTTTGTCTCAGGGGACGAAGACCCAGTACTTC
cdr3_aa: CASSLSQGTKTQYF

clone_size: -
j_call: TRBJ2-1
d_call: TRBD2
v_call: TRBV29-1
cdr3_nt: TGCAGCGTTGAGGGGCTAGCGGGAGAACCCTACAATGAGCAGTTCTTC
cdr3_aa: CSVEGLAGEPYNEQFF

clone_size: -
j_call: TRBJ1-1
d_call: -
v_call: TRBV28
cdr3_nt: TGTGCCAGCAGTTTCCGGGACACAGCAGCGGGGGAAGCTTTCTTT
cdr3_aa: CASSFRDTAAGEAFF

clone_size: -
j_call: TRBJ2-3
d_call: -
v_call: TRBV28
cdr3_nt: TGTGCCAGCAGTTTGGAAGTAGCCGTGACTAGCACAGATACGCAGTATTTT
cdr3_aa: CASSLEVAVTSTDTQYF

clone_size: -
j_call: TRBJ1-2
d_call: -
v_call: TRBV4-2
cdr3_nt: TGTGCCAGCAGCCAAGAGGGGCAGTCCCTCTATGGCTACACCTTC
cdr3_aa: CASSQEGQSLYGYTF

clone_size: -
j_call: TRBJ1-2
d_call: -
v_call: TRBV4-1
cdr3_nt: TGCGCCAGCAGCAGTCGTTCTCTGGGGGCTGAAGGCTACACCTTC
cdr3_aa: CASSSRSLGAEGYTF

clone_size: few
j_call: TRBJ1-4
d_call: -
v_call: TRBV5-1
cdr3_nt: TGCGCCAGCAGCCCTGGGGCCGGAGAAAAACTGTTTTTT
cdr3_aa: CASSPGAGEKLFF

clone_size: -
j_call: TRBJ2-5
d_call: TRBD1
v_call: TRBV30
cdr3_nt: TGTGCCTGGAGGATGATCCGGACAGGGGCGCAAGAGACCCAGTACTTC
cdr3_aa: CAWRMIRTGAQETQYF

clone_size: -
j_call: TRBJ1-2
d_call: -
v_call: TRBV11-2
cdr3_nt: TGTGCCAGCAGTTCCGTGAGGGGGTACTATGGCTACACCTTC
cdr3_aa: CASSSVRGYYGYTF

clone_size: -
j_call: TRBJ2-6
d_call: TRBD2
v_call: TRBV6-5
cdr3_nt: TGTGCCAGCAGTTACTCGGAAGGCGGGGGATTGGGTGTCCTGACTTTC
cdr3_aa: CASSYSEGGGLGVLTF

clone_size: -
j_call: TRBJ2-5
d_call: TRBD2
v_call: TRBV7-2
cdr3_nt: TGTGCCAGCAAATTAGCGGGAGCGTGGGAGACCCAGTACTTC
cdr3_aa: CASKLAGAWETQYF

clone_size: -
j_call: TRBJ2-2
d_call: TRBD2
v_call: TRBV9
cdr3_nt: TGTGCCAGCAGCGTCCACACTGGGACTAGTGGCGGGGAGCTGTTTTTT
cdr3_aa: CASSVHTGTSGGELFF

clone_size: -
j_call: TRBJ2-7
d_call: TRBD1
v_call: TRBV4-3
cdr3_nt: TGCGCCAGCAGCCAAGAAGAGGGCAGGGGGATCTACGAGCAGTACTTC
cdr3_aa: CASSQEEGRGIYEQYF

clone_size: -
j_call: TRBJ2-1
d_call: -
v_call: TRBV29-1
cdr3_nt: TGCAGCGTTGAGGGGCCCCAGTACAATGAGCAGTTCTTC
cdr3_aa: CSVEGPQYNEQFF

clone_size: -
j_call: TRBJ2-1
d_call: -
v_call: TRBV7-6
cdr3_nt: TGTGCCAGCAGCTCAAAAGCAGGGATTCGTGGTGAGCAGTTCTTC
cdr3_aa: CASSSKAGIRGEQFF

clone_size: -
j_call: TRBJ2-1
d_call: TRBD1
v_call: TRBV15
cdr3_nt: TGTGCCACCAGCAGGACCGGGACAGACTACAATGAGCAGTTCTTC
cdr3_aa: CATSRTGTDYNEQFF

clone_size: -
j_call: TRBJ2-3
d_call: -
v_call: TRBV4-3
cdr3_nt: TGCGCCAGCAGCCAAGACGGCGGATACACAGATACGCAGTATTTT
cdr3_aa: CASSQDGGYTDTQYF